The TCR beta chain described here comes from a study of T cell responses to AZD1222 COVID-19 vaccine. General study results and limits: Nearly half of spike-specific TCRs reportedly target unmutated variant regions. Spike-specific TCR breadth and depth went up after people got two AZD1222 doses. White British donors predominated, females outnumbered males, and clonal diversity was possibly underestimated.

Clones were read by immunoSEQ multiplex PCR, and TCRdb kept only the in-frame ones, dropping some. Of about 180,000 clones listed, 94% are singletons. Second-dose intervals of approximately 4 or approximately 12 weeks were pooled. Notes on this clone: Its target is unknown.

CDR3 size: 15 residues. The V gene's germline CDR1 is LNHNV and CDR2 YYDKDF (reference sequence). With V trimmed by 0 bases and J by 5 bases, 6 bases remained unmatched. V gene TRBV15 combines with J gene TRBJ1-1; 7 bases match TRBD1. The origin of this receptor is an adult who received the AZD1222 COVID-19 vaccine. The sequences come from peripheral blood, collected 28 days after the second AZD1222 dose. This CDR3 is CATSRDDREGTEAFF. CDR3 in DNA: TGTGCCACCAGCAGAGACGACAGGGAAGGGACTGAAGCTTTCTTT.